This is a list of T cell receptor beta chains from one sample in a study of siplizumab effects on memory and regulatory T cells. TCRdb keeps only in-frame clones here, not all; method: immunoSEQ multiplex PCR. The sample records some 100,000 clones, roughly nine tenths being singletons. Sequenced sample: Tregs sorted from blood. These receptors came from a human donor in good health. Both conserved end residues are part of each CDR3. A D gene is named only where the DNA matches it firmly. Where a row states a size, it is once, few, many or the class of an expanded clone; other rows omit it.

J gene: TRBJ2-5
clone size: .
D gene: .
V gene: TRBV7-8
CDR3 protein: CASSLAETQYF
CDR3 DNA: TGTGCCAGCAGCTTAGCGGAGACCCAGTACTTC

J gene: TRBJ1-5
clone size: .
D gene: .
V gene: TRBV10-2
CDR3 protein: CATRNPVGVGGNQPQHF
CDR3 DNA: TGCGCCACCCGAAACCCAGTGGGGGTCGGAGGCAATCAGCCCCAGCATTTT

J gene: TRBJ2-4
clone size: .
D gene: .
V gene: TRBV7-6
CDR3 protein: CASGRGGSNIQYF
CDR3 DNA: TGTGCCAGCGGCAGGGGGGGATCCAACATTCAGTACTTC

J gene: TRBJ2-1
clone size: .
D gene: TRBD2
V gene: TRBV15
CDR3 protein: CATSSAILAISSYNEQFF
CDR3 DNA: TGTGCCACCAGCAGCGCGATACTAGCGATTAGCTCCTACAATGAGCAGTTCTTC

J gene: TRBJ2-1
clone size: .
D gene: TRBD2
V gene: TRBV5-1
CDR3 protein: CASQASGLADNEQFF
CDR3 DNA: TGCGCCAGCCAAGCCTCGGGGCTAGCGGATAATGAGCAGTTCTTC

J gene: TRBJ2-2
clone size: .
D gene: .
V gene: TRBV5-4
CDR3 protein: CASSSVGGADPTGELFF
CDR3 DNA: TGTGCCAGCAGCTCGGTAGGGGGGGCTGATCCCACCGGGGAGCTGTTTTTT

J gene: TRBJ2-7
clone size: .
D gene: .
V gene: TRBV4-1
CDR3 protein: CASSQVLGRRFYEQYF
CDR3 DNA: TGCGCCAGCAGCCAAGTGCTAGGGAGGAGGTTTTACGAGCAGTACTTC

J gene: TRBJ2-5
clone size: once
D gene: .
V gene: TRBV4-1
CDR3 protein: CASSQPGEQETQYF
CDR3 DNA: TGCGCCAGCAGCCAACCGGGGGAACAAGAGACCCAGTACTTC

J gene: TRBJ1-2
clone size: .
D gene: .
V gene: TRBV5-1
CDR3 protein: CASRRRQGVYGYTF
CDR3 DNA: TGCGCCAGCAGGAGGCGTCAGGGCGTGTATGGCTACACCTTC

J gene: TRBJ2-1
clone size: .
D gene: TRBD2
V gene: TRBV7-3
CDR3 protein: CASSLHISGRAGSGQFF
CDR3 DNA: TGTGCCAGCAGCCTACACATTAGCGGGAGGGCCGGGAGTGGGCAGTTCTTC

J gene: TRBJ2-5
clone size: .
D gene: TRBD2
V gene: TRBV6-1
CDR3 protein: CASTRLAGGWETQYF
CDR3 DNA: TGTGCCAGCACTAGACTAGCGGGAGGTTGGGAGACCCAGTACTTC

J gene: TRBJ1-2
clone size: few
D gene: TRBD1
V gene: TRBV10-2
CDR3 protein: CASSEVQFGTGSGYTF
CDR3 DNA: TGCGCCAGCAGTGAGGTGCAGTTCGGGACAGGGAGTGGCTACACCTTC

J gene: TRBJ2-7
clone size: .
D gene: .
V gene: TRBV12-2
CDR3 protein: CASRLDGGQRFYEQYF
CDR3 DNA: TGTGCAAGTCGCTTAGACGGGGGACAGAGATTCTACGAGCAGTACTTC

J gene: TRBJ2-3
clone size: .
D gene: .
V gene: TRBV6-5
CDR3 protein: CASSSSRQDHTQYF
CDR3 DNA: TGTGCCAGCAGTTCCTCCCGACAGGACCATACGCAGTATTTT

J gene: TRBJ2-3
clone size: .
D gene: .
V gene: TRBV5-1
CDR3 protein: CASSPSFQEDSDTQYF
CDR3 DNA: TGCGCCAGCAGCCCCTCCTTCCAGGAGGATTCAGATACGCAGTATTTT